The 18 T cell receptor beta chains below all came from one sample that was sequenced in a study of OX40 agonist ivuxolimab in advanced cancers. Repertoires were generated with immunoSEQ multiplex PCR, while TCRdb's copy carries only in-frame clones and drops some. The sample consists of fewer than 60,000 clones, 82% of them appearing once. Sample: CD4+ or CD8+ T cells sorted from blood, taken in a trial of the OX40 agonist ivuxolimab. The receptors come from an adult with an advanced solid tumor such as melanoma, head and neck, liver or kidney cancer.

This clone was seen only once. V gene TRBV15 combines with J gene TRBJ1-1; D gene unclear. The CDR3 sequence is 18 residues long. V was shortened by 3 bases and J by 4 bases, with 24 bases between the two germline ends. Germline V gene lookup returns CDR1 LNHNV and CDR2 YYDKDF (reference sequence). The chain's CDR3 is CATSRMGSPRKLGTEAFF. The CDR3, as DNA: TGTGCCACCAGCAGGATGGGGAGCCCCAGAAAGCTCGGCACTGAAGCTTTCTTT.

In nucleotides, the CDR3 is TGTGCCAGCAGACAACGCCGGGACTCCTACGAGCAGTACTTC. It yields the protein CASRQRRDSYEQYF. This chain joins TRBV6-5 and TRBJ2-7; tentative D call: TRBD2 (5 bases). V was shortened by 6 bases and J by 0 bases, with 12 bases between the two germline ends. This CDR3 spans 14 amino acids. The germline CDR1 and CDR2 sequences are MNHEY and SVGAGI.

The chain employs TRBV6-5 and TRBJ1-1; 8 nucleotides agree with TRBD1. This CDR3 region has 13 residues. Looked up from germline, CDR1 is MNHEY and CDR2 is SVGAGI. V trimming: 5 bases; J trimming: 10 bases; junction bases outside the gene matches: 9. The CDR3, as DNA: TGTGCCAGCAGTACGGGACAGGAATATATAGCTTTCTTT. The encoded protein is CASSTGQEYIAFF.

The V call is TRBV4-1, the J call TRBJ2-7, with D perhaps TRBD1 (5 bases). The germline gives CDR1 MGHRA, CDR2 YSYEKL. The CDR3 contains 14 residues. Trimming left V 1 base short and J 3 bases short, with 10 bases between. In DNA form, the CDR3 reads TGCGCCAGCAGCCAAGTGGGCAGGGTCTACGAGCAGTACTTC. Encoded protein: CASSQVGRVYEQYF.

The chain is built from TRBV5-1 and TRBJ2-7; D tentatively fits TRBD1 or TRBD2 (5 bases each). Germline CDR1 is SGHRS and CDR2 is YFSETQ. The CDR3 has 14 amino acids. Trimming shortened V by 3 bases and J by 5 bases, and 15 bases separated the two germline ends. The CDR3 nucleotides are TGCGCCAGCAGCTGGGGGACGCCTAAAGACGAGCAGTACTTC. It codes for CASSWGTPKDEQYF.

This rearrangement joins TRBV7-2 to TRBJ2-5; no clear D. The V end was cut by 1 base, the J end by 5 bases, with 17 bases between. The CDR3 consists of 16 residues. Germline V gene lookup returns CDR1 SGHTA and CDR2 FQGNSA. CDR3 region: CASSLDLALAWETQYF. CDR3 coding DNA: TGTGCCAGCAGCTTAGATCTGGCACTGGCGTGGGAGACCCAGTACTTC.

V is TRBV25-1 and J is TRBJ1-3; D may be TRBD1 (5 bases). Germline lookup yields CDR1 MGHDK and CDR2 SYGVNS. The CDR3 loop spans 17 amino acids. Trimming removed 1 base at V and 2 bases at J, with 15 bases between. The CDR3 nucleotides read TGTGCCAGCAGTGAATCCTGGGGCACAGGAACTGGAAACACCATATATTTT. Amino acids: CASSESWGTGTGNTIYF.

This chain connects TRBV27 to TRBJ2-4; D tentatively fits TRBD1 or TRBD2 (7 bases each). Trimming took 6 bases from V and 0 from J, leaving 15 bases between them. This CDR3 contains 16 residues. Germline lookup yields CDR1 MNHEY and CDR2 SMNVEV (reference sequence). The CDR3 loop is CASSLRGGLAKNIQYF. In DNA form, the CDR3 reads TGTGCCAGCAGCCTCAGGGGGGGTTTAGCCAAAAACATTCAGTACTTC.

The gene calls are TRBV2 and TRBJ2-5; 12 nucleotides agree with TRBD2. In germline, CDR1 is SNHLY, CDR2 FYNNEI. The CDR3 spans 16 residues. J was trimmed by 5 bases and V by 5 bases; bases with no gene match: 9. Here the CDR3 reads CASSSLAGGRTETQYF. In DNA form, the CDR3 reads TGTGCCAGCAGTAGTCTAGCGGGGGGGCGGACGGAGACCCAGTACTTC.

This clone was seen a few times. The CDR3 sequence is CASSLAIYEQYF. DNA of the CDR3: TGTGCCAGCAGCTTGGCCATCTACGAGCAGTACTTC. The V gene is TRBV5-8, the J gene TRBJ2-7; D remains ambiguous. The CDR3 runs to 12 residues. Looked up from germline, CDR1 is SGHTS and CDR2 is YDEGEE. V shed 0 bases and J shed 3 bases, with 4 bases lying between them.

The chain combines TRBV5-1 with TRBJ1-2, with D possibly matching TRBD1 (5 bases). Germline-derived CDR1 and CDR2 are SGHRS and YFSETQ. With 0 bases removed from V and 0 bases from J, the gap between germline ends came to 9 bases. The CDR3 is 15 residues long. CDR3 DNA: TGCGCCAGCAGCTTGGCGGGGGTAGCTAACTATGGCTACACCTTC. Translation gives CASSLAGVANYGYTF.

The chain carries TRBV6-6 and TRBJ2-7; 7 bases match TRBD1. Germline V lookup: CDR1 MNHNY, CDR2 SVGAGI (reference sequence). V lost 4 bases to trimming and J lost 0 bases; unmatched junction nucleotides: 6. This CDR3 has 15 residues. The CDR3, as DNA: TGTGCCAGCAGTTTAGGACAGGCAAACTCCTACGAGCAGTACTTC. This gives the protein CASSLGQANSYEQYF.

V gene TRBV19 combines with J gene TRBJ2-3; D may be TRBD1 or TRBD2 (5 bases each). This CDR3 comprises 15 residues. Trimming left V 0 bases short and J 1 base short, with 8 bases between. Per the germline V gene, CDR1 is LNHDA and CDR2 is SQIVND (reference sequence). The CDR3 DNA follows: TGTGCCAGTAGTATAGATCGAGGGGGCACAGATACGCAGTATTTT. It codes for CASSIDRGGTDTQYF. Combining the CDR3 with reference TRBV19 and TRBJ2-3 gives the whole variable domain DGGITQSPKYLFRKEGQNVTLSCEQNLNHDAMYWYRQDPGQGLRLIYYSQIVNDFQKGDIAEGYSVSREKKESFPLTVTSAQKNPTAFYLCASSIDRGGTDTQYFGPGTRLTVL.

This chain joins TRBV7-2 and TRBJ2-6; D possibly corresponds to TRBD2 (6 bases). The ends were cut back, 6 bases at V and 1 base at J, with 22 bases in the middle. The germline V gene has CDR1 SGHTA and CDR2 FQGNSA. The CDR3 is 19 residues long. The CDR3 reads CASSPRRGVAGSGANVLTF. The CDR3, as DNA: TGTGCCAGCAGTCCTCGCCGTGGCGTCGCGGGATCTGGGGCCAACGTCCTGACTTTC. The full variable domain, completed using reference TRBV7-2 and TRBJ2-6, is GAGVSQSPSNKVTEKGKDVELRCDPISGHTALYWYRQSLGQGLEFLIYFQGNSAPDKSGLPSDRFSAERTGGSVSTLTIQRTQQEDSAVYLCASSPRRGVAGSGANVLTFGAGSRLTVL.

V usage is TRBV28 and J usage is TRBJ1-1; perhaps TRBD1 as D (5 bases). The V end was cut by 5 bases, the J end by 6 bases, with 16 bases between. The CDR3 totals 14 residues. Germline V gives CDR1 MDHEN, CDR2 SYDVKM. DNA for the CDR3: TGTGCCAGCAGTCCCGGGGGGGGGTGGCCTGAAGCTTTCTTT. Encoded protein: CASSPGGGWPEAFF.

The chain carries TRBV6-5 and TRBJ2-5; D call uncertain. The CDR3 consists of 11 residues. Per the germline V gene, CDR1 is MNHEY and CDR2 is SVGAGI. The V gene lost 2 bases and the J gene lost 5 bases, with 3 bases spanning the gap. CDR3 DNA sequence: TGTGCCAGCAGTTACGTGGAGACCCAGTACTTC. It translates to CASSYVETQYF.

V and J are TRBV7-3 and TRBJ1-5; D perhaps matches TRBD1 (5 bases). The germline V gene encodes CDR1 SGHTA and CDR2 FQGTGA. Deletions cut 8 bases from V and 0 bases from J, with 11 bases between. The CDR3 has 14 amino acids. The DNA of the CDR3 is TGTGCCAGCTCCGACAGACGTAGCAATCAGCCCCAGCATTTT. Translated, it gives CASSDRRSNQPQHF.

The J gene is TRBJ1-5, the V gene TRBV18, with D unresolved. Trimming removed 4 bases at V and 0 bases at J, with 7 bases between. Germline V gives CDR1 KGHSH, CDR2 LQKENI. The CDR3 contains 14 residues. CDR3 sequence: CASSLEVSNQPQHF. CDR3 sequence (DNA): TGTGCCAGCTCACTGGAAGTTAGCAATCAGCCCCAGCATTTT.